This entry describes one T cell receptor (beta chain). The antigen remains unidentified. Trimming shortened V by 7 bases and J by 7 bases, and 11 bases separated the two germline ends. This CDR3 comprises 13 residues. Germline V gene lookup returns CDR1 LNHDA and CDR2 SQIVND (reference sequence). This entry comes from a study of cytomegalovirus exposure and HLA in healthy donors. Study information: Prior work identified some 120 million unique TCR beta sequences in 150 million to 200 million T cells. Points from the study as a whole: In a later analysis, TCR association rates varied by HLA locus: DRB1 most, HLA-C fewest.

The PCR used 60 Vbeta and 13 Jbeta primers. Assay used: immunoSEQ multiplex PCR; TCRdb lists only in-frame clones, some missing. The table has roughly 250,000 clones, 75% to 90% seen once; the top ten hold around 0.33%. Material for sequencing was PBMCs. The sequence came from a girl aged 2 to 10 in good health and CMV-seronegative. The chain links TRBV19 to TRBJ1-6, with D perhaps TRBD1 (5 bases). CDR3 region: CASNEQGNSPLHF. The CDR3 coding sequence is TGTGCCAGTAATGAGCAGGGCAATTCACCCCTCCACTTT.